The present entry profiles one T cell receptor (beta chain) with its context. Its antigen is unknown. This sample is drawn from a study of tumor-infiltrating lymphocytes in glioblastoma multiforme. Whole-study findings and limits: The T cells in this sample were not sorted into functional subsets. TCR plus mutation findings rest on a single glioblastoma patient.

The ends lost 4 bases at V and 0 bases at J; junction bases unmatched: 6. The CDR3 has 16 amino acids. The germline V gene has CDR1 MNHEY and CDR2 SVGEGT. TCRB libraries came from RNA via three nested multiplex PCR rounds. A C-beta primer primed TCRB cDNA from 0.45 to 0.5 ug RNA. Each CDR3 protein is one row after TCRdb ran MiXCR on the multiplex PCR reads. The sample carries fewer than 15,000 distinct CDR3 sequences, 64% recorded once. Sequences were obtained from brain tumor tissue. This sequence was found in a male donor with glioblastoma. The gene calls are TRBV6-2 or TRBV6-3 and TRBJ1-1; 9 bases are a match to TRBD1. CDR3 region: CASSWVTGGMNTEAFF. In DNA form, the CDR3 reads TGTGCCAGCAGTTGGGTGACAGGGGGAATGAACACTGAAGCTTTCTTT.